This is a list of T cell receptor beta chains from one sample in a study of cytomegalovirus exposure and HLA in healthy donors. The method was immunoSEQ multiplex PCR; TCRdb's version includes in-frame clones alone and lacks a portion of them. The sample carries 150,000 to 200,000 clones, about four fifths recorded once. Sequenced material: PBMCs. The receptors shown here come from a man aged 18 to 29 in good health and CMV-seronegative. Both conserved end residues are part of each CDR3. A D gene is named only where the DNA matches it firmly. The size of a clone is reported for some rows only, either as once, few or many, or as a class for expanded clones.

cdr3_nt	cdr3_aa	j_call	d_call	cdr3_length	v_call	clone_size
TGTGCCTGGAGCGCAGGGTTGGGGGGTTACGATTCACCCCTCCACTTT	CAWSAGLGGYDSPLHF	TRBJ1-6	-	16	TRBV30	-
TGCGCCAGCAGCCAAGAAATTGGAGCGAGACTCTACGAGCAGTACTTC	CASSQEIGARLYEQYF	TRBJ2-7	-	16	TRBV4-3	-
TGTGCCAGCTCACGGGGGACAGGGGGCCAAGAGACCCAGTACTTC	CASSRGTGGQETQYF	TRBJ2-5	TRBD1	15	TRBV18	-
TGTGCCATCAGTGATCTCGGTAGGGCTAGCGGGAGCACAGATACGCAGTATTTT	CAISDLGRASGSTDTQYF	TRBJ2-3	TRBD2	18	TRBV10-3	-
TGCGCCAGCAGCCCAGGGGAGTCCCACCGAACGCAGTATTTT	CASSPGESHRTQYF	TRBJ2-3	-	14	TRBV5-1	-
TGTGCCAGCAGCCCCCGGACTAGCGGGGGCCACGAGCAGTACTTC	CASSPRTSGGHEQYF	TRBJ2-7	TRBD2	15	TRBV7-3	-
TGCAGCGTCCGGGACAGGGGCTACGAGCAGTACTTC	CSVRDRGYEQYF	TRBJ2-7	TRBD1	12	TRBV29-1	-
TGTGCCAGCAGACAGACTAGCGGGGGTGTATATACGCAGTATTTT	CASRQTSGGVYTQYF	TRBJ2-3	TRBD2	15	TRBV5-5	many
TGCAGTGCTAGTATTCTAGATGGCTACACCTTC	CSASILDGYTF	TRBJ1-2	-	11	TRBV20-1	once
TGTGCCAGCACCTCCCGGGGGGCTCACGAGCAGTACTTC	CASTSRGAHEQYF	TRBJ2-7	-	13	TRBV27	-
TGTGCTAGCAGCCCTCTCCCGCCCGGCACTGGACAGGGGGTCGCGGATGAGCAGTTCTTC	CASSPLPPGTGQGVADEQFF	TRBJ2-1	TRBD1	20	TRBV7-7	-
TGTGCCACCAGTGGGGGCCCCAGTTGGGAGCAGTTCTTC	CATSGGPSWEQFF	TRBJ2-1	-	13	TRBV15	once
TGTGCCAGCAGCAAGGAGTGGTGGGACAGGGGGCAGGTTGAGCAGTTCTTC	CASSKEWWDRGQVEQFF	TRBJ2-1	TRBD1	17	TRBV7-2	-
TGTGCCAGCAGTTCGAACCGCGCTAGCGGGGTCTACAATGAGCAGTTCTTC	CASSSNRASGVYNEQFF	TRBJ2-1	TRBD2	17	TRBV27	-
TGTGCCAGCAGCCCGGAGCGGGAGAAACCGTTCTTC	CASSPEREKPFF	TRBJ2-1	TRBD2	12	TRBV11-3	-
TGTGCCAGCAGTAGTAGCCAAGAGACCCAGTACTTC	CASSSSQETQYF	TRBJ2-5	-	12	TRBV28	once
TGTGCCAGCAGCTATCGCGGGAGTGCCTCCTACAATGAGCAGTTCTTC	CASSYRGSASYNEQFF	TRBJ2-1	TRBD2	16	TRBV7-3	-
TGCGCCAGCAGTACGGACGGGGAAAGCAATCAGCCCCAGCATTTT	CASSTDGESNQPQHF	TRBJ1-5	-	15	TRBV5-1	-
TGTGCCAGCAGTCGACAGGGAGAAACTCAGCCCCAGCATTTT	CASSRQGETQPQHF	TRBJ1-5	TRBD1	14	TRBV6-5	-
TGCGCCAGCAGCATCCGGGATATAGTAGAGACCCAGTACTTC	CASSIRDIVETQYF	TRBJ2-5	-	14	TRBV5-1	-
TGTGCTAGTGGTACCCACCTCAGGGGGTTGGATGATACGCAGTATTTT	CASGTHLRGLDDTQYF	TRBJ2-3	TRBD1	16	TRBV12-5	-
TGCGCCAGCAGCCAAGACCCGACTGACAGCTCCTACAATGAGCAGTTCTTC	CASSQDPTDSSYNEQFF	TRBJ2-1	-	17	TRBV4-1	once
TGTGCCAGCATACCCGGTGGGTCTAGCTTATACAATGAGCAGTTCTTC	CASIPGGSSLYNEQFF	TRBJ2-1	-	16	TRBV7-6	-
TGTGCCAGCAGCTTATGGAGAATACGGGATCCCCCAGATACGCAGTATTTT	CASSLWRIRDPPDTQYF	TRBJ2-3	-	17	TRBV7-8	once
TGCGCCAGCAGCGATGTATGGACAGGAGTGGCTGAAGCTTTCTTT	CASSDVWTGVAEAFF	TRBJ1-1	TRBD1	15	TRBV4-3	-
TGTGCCAGCAGCCAGGAACAGGGGGCGAGTGGCTACACCTTC	CASSQEQGASGYTF	TRBJ1-2	TRBD1	14	TRBV4-2	once
TGTGCCAGCAGTTTTAGCGGGACTTCCTACGAGCAGTACTTC	CASSFSGTSYEQYF	TRBJ2-7	TRBD2	14	TRBV27	-
TGTGCCAGCAGTGATTGGAGGGTGGGCACTGAAGCTTTCTTT	CASSDWRVGTEAFF	TRBJ1-1	-	14	TRBV2	-
TGTGCCAGCTCACCACCGGGACTAGTAGGCGAGCAGTACTTC	CASSPPGLVGEQYF	TRBJ2-7	TRBD2	14	TRBV18	-
TGTGCCAGCTCACCACCGGGACAGGGCATCTACGAGCAGTACTTC	CASSPPGQGIYEQYF	TRBJ2-7	TRBD1	15	TRBV18	-